Each of the 20 T cell receptor beta chains below was sequenced from the same sample in a study of CD8 T cells in ankylosing spondylitis. TCRdb re-analysed the 5' RACE reads in MiXCR, keeping a single row per CDR3 protein. The profile shows fewer than 250,000 distinct CDR3 sequences, about 26% of them singletons. Sequencing was performed on blood, either unsorted or a sorted T cell fraction (not recorded which). The receptors were gathered from a male donor with ankylosing spondylitis or in good health (not recorded which).

At least ten counts were recorded for this clonotype. This chain joins TRBV7-9 and TRBJ2-1; 13 bases align to TRBD2. Germline CDR1 and CDR2: SEHNR and FQNEAQ (reference sequence). V trimming: 7 bases; J trimming: 6 bases; junction bases outside the gene matches: 6. This CDR3 has 15 residues. The CDR3 spells CASTSRTSGSNEQFF. CDR3 DNA: TGTGCCAGCACCTCACGGACTAGCGGGAGCAATGAGCAGTTCTTC.

This sequence joins TRBV20-1 and TRBJ2-3; the D is unclear. This CDR3 has 13 amino acids. The V gene's germline CDR1 is DFQATT and CDR2 SNEGSKA (reference sequence). Between the trimmed V and J ends, which lost 0 bases and 6 bases, there was a span of 10 bases. The CDR3 reads CSARDIALDTQYF. The CDR3 coding sequence is TGCAGTGCTAGAGATATCGCTCTGGATACGCAGTATTTT.

This clonotype was observed a few times. The rearrangement links TRBV20-1 to TRBJ2-7; 10 bases map to TRBD2. The CDR3 totals 16 residues. With V trimmed by 3 bases and J by 3 bases, 11 bases remained unmatched. Germline assignment: CDR1 DFQATT and CDR2 SNEGSKA (reference sequence). The CDR3 is CSARPLTSGAFYEQYF. Here the CDR3 DNA reads TGCAGTGCTAGGCCCTTAACTAGCGGGGCTTTCTACGAGCAGTACTTC.

The J gene is TRBJ1-4, the V gene TRBV25-1; tentative D call: TRBD1 (6 bases). This CDR3 has 14 residues. Trimming removed 4 bases from V and 7 bases from J, with 13 bases in between. The V gene's germline CDR1 is MGHDK and CDR2 SYGVNS. The CDR3 loop is CASSVPGVVEKLFF. CDR3 nucleotides: TGTGCCAGCAGTGTACCAGGGGTGGTTGAAAAACTGTTTTTT.

This clonotype was observed a few times. The gene calls are TRBV20-1 and TRBJ2-3; maybe TRBD1 (6 bases). Germline assignment: CDR1 DFQATT and CDR2 SNEGSKA (reference sequence). The germline V and J ends were trimmed by 3 bases and 1 base, with 11 bases remaining between them. The CDR3 is 14 amino acids. The DNA for the CDR3 is TGCAGTGCTAGCAACGCAGGGGGCACAGATACGCAGTATTTT. It yields the protein CSASNAGGTDTQYF.

The chain joins TRBV7-2 to TRBJ2-6, with TRBD1 matching over 7 bases. Trimming at V came to 5 bases and at J to 3 bases, leaving 16 bases not matched to a gene. This CDR3 has 19 residues. CDR1 SGHTA and CDR2 FQGNSA come from the germline V gene. The CDR3 is CASSLRDPKTGYGANVLTF. CDR3 sequence (DNA): TGTGCCAGCAGCCTACGCGATCCAAAGACAGGGTATGGGGCCAACGTCCTGACTTTC.

This chain joins TRBV29-1 and TRBJ2-1; either TRBD1 or TRBD2 may fit D (5 bases each). V lost 5 bases and J 5 bases, leaving 13 bases between the germline ends. The germline gives CDR1 SQVTM, CDR2 ANQGSEA. CDR3 size: 13 residues. The CDR3 protein is CSVSPGTNNEQFF. As DNA, the CDR3 is TGCAGCGTTTCCCCCGGGACCAACAATGAGCAGTTCTTC.

The J gene is TRBJ2-5, the V gene TRBV5-6; no clear D. Germline V gene sequence: CDR1 SGHDT, CDR2 YYEEEE. Trimming removed 2 bases from V and 4 bases from J, with 9 bases in between. The CDR3 runs to 13 residues. The CDR3 DNA reads as TGTGCCAGCAGCTTTCGGGCCGGAGAGACCCAGTACTTC. It yields the protein CASSFRAGETQYF.

This clonotype was counted ten times or more. J is TRBJ2-5 and V is TRBV3-1; TRBD1 might be the D (6 bases). The germline V gene has CDR1 LGHDT and CDR2 YNNKEL (reference sequence). The CDR3 covers 15 residues. Deletions cut 1 base from V and 5 bases from J, with 14 bases between. As DNA, the CDR3 is TGTGCCAGCAGCCAAGCGGGACACTGGCGGGAGACCCAGTACTTC. Protein: CASSQAGHWRETQYF.

This clonotype occurred many times. This chain uses TRBV5-1 with TRBJ2-4, with D possibly TRBD1 on 6 matching bases. V was clipped by 4 bases and J by 7 bases, with 12 bases between them. The CDR3 length is 13 residues. Per germline, CDR1 SGHRS and CDR2 YFSETQ. CDR3 in amino acids: CASSEARGNIQYF. The CDR3 DNA reads as TGCGCCAGCAGCGAGGCGAGGGGGAACATTCAGTACTTC.

This clonotype has more than one count but fewer than ten. The V and J genes are TRBV4-2 and TRBJ2-2; unclear D gene. The germline gives CDR1 LGHNA, CDR2 YNFKEQ. This CDR3 is 14 amino acids long. V shed 0 bases and J shed 4 bases, with 6 bases lying between them. CDR3 in DNA: TGTGCCAGCAGCCAAGAAAAGGCCACCGGGGAGCTGTTTTTT. Residues: CASSQEKATGELFF.

This clonotype has ten or more counts. An end of the junction differs from the germline gene, which may be a read error. The CDR3 loop reads CASREGPTITLHF. CDR3 coding DNA: TGTGCTAGCAGAGAAGGGCCGACCATCACCCTCCACTTT. The genes are TRBV7-7 and TRBJ1-6, with unresolved D. Germline V lookup: CDR1 SSHAT, CDR2 FNYEAQ (reference sequence). The CDR3 totals 13 residues.

This clonotype appeared a few times. The CDR3 region has the DNA TGCAGCGCCATTAGCGGGACGAACACTGAAGCTTTCTTT. Translating gives CSAISGTNTEAFF. The chain carries TRBV29-1 and TRBJ1-1; D may be TRBD1 (5 bases). Germline assignment: CDR1 SQVTM and CDR2 ANQGSEA. The CDR3 consists of 13 residues. V was trimmed by 7 bases and J by 1 base, leaving 13 bases between them. The full variable domain, completed using reference TRBV29-1 and TRBJ1-1, is SAVISQKPSRDICQRGTSLTIQCQVDSQVTMMFWYRQQPGQSLTLIATANQGSEATYESGFVIDKFPISRPNLTFSTLTVSNMSPEDSSIYLCSAISGTNTEAFFGQGTRLTVV.

This clonotype has ten or more counts. V gene TRBV9 combines with J gene TRBJ1-2; D not certain. The CDR3 consists of 15 residues. V lost 3 bases to trimming and J lost 4 bases, with 16 bases between them. Germline CDR1 and CDR2: SGDLS and YYNGEE. CDR3 sequence: CASSASWGEGYGYTF. CDR3 nucleotides: TGTGCCAGCAGCGCATCTTGGGGAGAAGGCTATGGCTACACCTTC.

This clonotype has at least ten counts. The chain is built from TRBV5-1 and TRBJ2-7, with D possibly called TRBD1 or TRBD2 (5 bases each). Germline CDR1 is SGHRS and CDR2 is YFSETQ. V lost 2 bases and J lost 2, with 11 bases in between. The CDR3 has 14 amino acids. The CDR3 protein is CASSLEGLAYEQYF. CDR3 nucleotide sequence: TGCGCCAGCAGCTTAGAGGGGCTAGCCTACGAGCAGTACTTC.

This clonotype came up many times. This sequence joins TRBV12-3 or TRBV12-4 and TRBJ1-1, with D maybe TRBD1 (5 bases). Between the trimmed V and J ends, which lost 7 bases and 5 bases, there was a span of 17 bases. This CDR3 spans 14 amino acids. CDR3 DNA: TGTGCCAGCACCTCTGTCGGGGGTGGGACTGAAGCTTTCTTT. Translated: CASTSVGGGTEAFF.

This clonotype was seen at least ten times. The chain employs TRBV20-1 and TRBJ2-7; D call uncertain. Trimming removed 4 bases at V and 6 bases at J, with 13 bases between. Germline V gene data show CDR1 as DFQATT and CDR2 as SNEGSKA (reference sequence). This CDR3 has 12 amino acids. CDR3 bases: TGCAGTGCTACCCCCGCAGATAGCGAGCAGTACTTC. Translating it yields CSATPADSEQYF.

In the case of this clonotype: A much more abundant neighbour one base away suggests this may be a read error. This chain links TRBV12-3 or TRBV12-4 with TRBJ2-2; perhaps TRBD1 as D (5 bases). V was shortened by 3 bases and J by 0 bases, with 8 bases between the two germline ends. The CDR3 sequence is 15 residues long. CDR3 sequence: CASSLYRTNTGELFF. The CDR3 DNA reads TGTGCCAGCAGTTTGTACAGGACGAACACCGGGGAGCTGTTTTTT.

At least ten counts were recorded for this clonotype. The CDR3 loop reads CASSLSPRDTDTQYF. In nucleotides, the CDR3 is TGTGCCAGCAGCTTAAGTCCTCGGGACACAGATACGCAGTATTTT. The rearrangement uses TRBV7-3 and TRBJ2-3; D is possibly TRBD2 (5 bases). The ends were cut back, 1 base at V and 2 bases at J, with 10 bases in the middle. The CDR3 spans 15 residues. In germline, CDR1 is SGHTA, CDR2 FQGTGA.

This clonotype was seen many times. The rearrangement uses TRBV10-3 and TRBJ2-1, with 9 bases that match TRBD2. Germline CDR1 and CDR2: ENHRY and SYGVKD. J lost 0 bases, V lost 6 bases, and 12 bases had no gene match. The CDR3 loop spans 18 amino acids. The CDR3 loop is CAISRREGQTGSYNEQFF. The CDR3, as DNA: TGTGCCATCAGCCGGCGGGAGGGCCAGACGGGCTCCTACAATGAGCAGTTCTTC.